The sequence of this T cell receptor (beta chain) was determined in a study of beta chain features in type 1 diabetes (dated by TCRdb to 2017 to 2018). Background on the whole study: Patients and healthy donors did not differ in mean age, gender distribution, total cell number or subset yield. Across all samples, some 110,000,000 sorted cells were examined, and cell number per subset correlated strongly with RNA yield. In the study, TCRB repertoires of sorted circulating CD4+ T cell subsets from recently diagnosed type 1 diabetes patients were compared with those of matched healthy donors. Naive and central memory subsets were obtained from all 30 or so donors, but regulatory and stem cell-like memory subsets were isolated from only 8 patients and roughly eight healthy donors.

From each donor, a single peripheral blood sample of approximately 0.11 L on average was drawn into heparinised tubes. Naive, central memory, regulatory and stem cell-like memory CD4+ T cells were sorted on a BD FACSAria II using a panel including CD45RO, CCR7, CD25, CD127, CD95 and CD27. A purity above 95% was achieved for all sorted populations. PBMCs were isolated right away by Lymphoprep density gradient centrifugation and were stained directly, without culture. To minimize batch effects, samples were stained and sorted in pairs, one healthy donor with one patient per experiment. All of the isolated RNA was reverse transcribed with the High Capacity cDNA Reverse Transcription Kit, so expressed TCRB transcripts were sequenced. Deep immunoSEQ sequencing was performed on naive, central memory and regulatory T cell samples, with an average of around 3.4 million total reads per sample. Sorted cells were lysed in RLT buffer, and RNA was extracted using DNase-treated RNeasy Micro or Mini kits according to cell number. To prevent cross-contamination, every cell subset was processed on its own, while patient and healthy donor samples were processed together. The immunoSEQ multiplex PCR was used to amplify TCRB sequences from cDNA, generating 87-bp fragments that spanned the CDR3 region. Sequencing of the amplicons was done on the Illumina HiSeq platform. Per the original workflow: Synthetic template baselines were used to correct PCR bias computationally, reads within Hamming distance 2 were collapsed together, and singletons that could not be merged were discarded. Reads were aligned against IMGT to assign V, D and J genes, CDR3 length and insertions or deletions at six rearrangement sites. Within each subset, clonotype counts were normalized to sorted cell number, and only after that were true diversity and Gini coefficients computed with the tcR R package. The overlap coefficient, calculated on TCRB nucleotide sequences, was used to measure repertoire sharing. Out-of-frame TCRB sequences from naive cells were analyzed to stand in for the pre-selection repertoire. Sourced from immuneACCESS, this table was stored by TCRdb with only in-frame sequences that have V and J called. A share of the clones is absent; for the studies checked, an unresolved V gene accounts for under half, and the remainder has no known explanation. V and J calls plus clone size are reproduced from that table; the DNA served to infer D and trimming. Across this sample there are about 260,000 clones, with roughly two thirds seen only once. The ten largest make up around 0.05% of the sample.

Results the study describes overall, beyond this receptor: Naive, central memory and regulatory TCRB repertoires appeared to be more alike among patients than among healthy donors. Sequencing cDNA rather than genomic DNA could over-represent highly expressing activated cells, although activation and CD3 levels did not differ between groups. Because the HLA sub-analyses included only small numbers of individuals, any influence of HLA type on TCRB rearrangement was left unresolved. A moderate but significant shortening of TCRB CDR3 length was observed in type 1 diabetes patients in all four CD4+ subsets. PCR may preferentially amplify shorter templates, but because patient and control samples were amplified and corrected together, any resulting skew would affect both groups equally. Fewer insertions and more nucleotide deletions at VDJ recombination sites were observed in patients with type 1 diabetes, implying thymic rearrangement abnormalities.

This clone has a handful of counts. Its antigen is currently not known. No base quality values were provided; no much bigger clone lies one nucleotide off. V is reduced by 5 bases and J by 0 bases, leaving a spacing of 14 bases between them. Based on the germline V gene, the CDR1 and CDR2 sequences are MGHRA and YSYEKL. From the cysteine up to the phenylalanine, the CDR3 has a length of 16 residues. The CDR3 DNA has 48 bases and is translated from base 1. The chain couples TRBV4-1 to TRBJ2-4; the D gene is perhaps TRBD2, on 5 matching bases. Sequences were obtained from naive CD4+ T cells from blood. The intended sense of this specimen's cell subset or site label: true naive CD4+ T cells. The receptor was isolated from a young man in good health. The DNA sequence reads TGCGCCAGCAGCAACTACCGGGATATAGCCAAAAACATTCAGTACTTC. The resulting protein is CASSNYRDIAKNIQYF.